This is a list of T cell receptor beta chains from one sample in a study of response to subunit inactivated influenza vaccine. TCRdb re-called the RT-PCR reads with MiXCR, one entry per CDR3 protein. This sample has hundreds of thousands of distinct CDR3 sequences, with 14% found just once. Material: PBMCs from blood, obtained less than 15 days before vaccination. Receptors were obtained from a man aged 50-59 years who received an inactivated influenza vaccine. CDR3s include the opening cysteine and the closing phenylalanine or tryptophan. The size entry is marked missing in some rows and otherwise reads once, few, many or a size class.

CDR3 protein: CASSLQGQPMNTEAFF
J gene: TRBJ1-1
V gene: TRBV28
clone size: NA

CDR3 protein: CASRTDRNTGELFF
J gene: TRBJ2-2
V gene: TRBV4-3
clone size: NA

CDR3 protein: CASSLRQGPRGEQFF
J gene: TRBJ2-1
V gene: TRBV5-1
clone size: NA

CDR3 protein: CASRATALETQYF
J gene: TRBJ2-5
V gene: TRBV10-2
clone size: few

CDR3 protein: CASSVVANSYNEQFF
J gene: TRBJ2-1
V gene: TRBV9
clone size: NA

CDR3 protein: CASSWRQGASTDTQYF
J gene: TRBJ2-3
V gene: TRBV5-1
clone size: NA

CDR3 protein: CASSSARTKQGLLEAFF
J gene: TRBJ1-1
V gene: TRBV7-9
clone size: few

CDR3 protein: CASSSGGGGEKLFF
J gene: TRBJ1-4
V gene: TRBV7-2
clone size: NA

CDR3 protein: CASSPGRQDNGYTF
J gene: TRBJ1-2
V gene: TRBV18
clone size: many

CDR3 protein: CASSQFDVFSYEQYF
J gene: TRBJ2-7
V gene: TRBV3-1
clone size: NA

CDR3 protein: CAISPQGYYEQYF
J gene: TRBJ2-7
V gene: TRBV10-3
clone size: NA

CDR3 protein: CASSQEDRVYEQYF
J gene: TRBJ2-7
V gene: TRBV4-3
clone size: NA

CDR3 protein: CSASIRSGYTF
J gene: TRBJ1-2
V gene: TRBV20-1
clone size: many

CDR3 protein: CASSHPPGTGGSYEQYF
J gene: TRBJ2-7
V gene: TRBV7-2
clone size: NA

CDR3 protein: CSSSSDRVSEQYF
J gene: TRBJ2-7
V gene: TRBV20-1
clone size: NA